The next 19 T cell receptor beta chains were all read from a single sample in a study of blood T cell repertoires in COVID-19. Libraries were prepared by immunoSEQ multiplex PCR; TCRdb keeps only in-frame clonotypes and omits some of them. The sample consists of around 250,000 clones, approximately 83% of them appearing once. Source material: peripheral blood. All receptors come from a man aged 25 to 40 who had recovered from COVID-19.

V is TRBV7-3 and J is TRBJ2-2; 7 bases fit TRBD1. Germline trimming cut 5 bases from V and 6 bases from J; bases unmatched to any gene: 6. CDR1 and CDR2 (germline): SGHTA, FQGTGA. CDR3 length: 14 amino acids. CDR3 in DNA: TGTGCCAGCAGCCCCTTAGGACAGGCCGGGGAGCTGTTTTTT. This sequence encodes CASSPLGQAGELFF.

For the CDR3, the DNA is TGTGCCATCAGTGAAGTCCCCTCGGGGTACGGGGAGCTGTTTTTT. Protein product: CAISEVPSGYGELFF. The chain links TRBV10-3 to TRBJ2-2; D may be TRBD2 (5 bases). Trimming took off 3 bases at V and 7 bases at J, with 15 bases between the two ends. The germline CDR1 and CDR2 sequences are ENHRY and SYGVKD. This CDR3 spans 15 amino acids.

The chain is built from TRBV9 and TRBJ1-1; D is perhaps TRBD1 (5 bases). Looked up from germline, CDR1 is SGDLS and CDR2 is YYNGEE. Trimming cost V 4 bases and J 5 bases, with 15 bases left between them. The CDR3 spans 14 residues. The CDR3 DNA reads TGTGCCAGCAGCCCAGTCCAGGGAGGGACTGAAGCTTTCTTT. It specifies CASSPVQGGTEAFF.

The chain recombines TRBV6-5 with TRBJ2-7; 7 positions agree with TRBD1. V lost 4 bases and J lost 4; bases outside the gene matches: 4. Germline V gene lookup returns CDR1 MNHEY and CDR2 SVGAGI. The CDR3 length is 13 residues. The CDR3 loop is CASSSTGSYEQYF. The CDR3 coding sequence is TGTGCCAGCAGTTCGACAGGGAGTTACGAGCAGTACTTC.

The rearrangement uses TRBV6-5 and TRBJ1-1; no firm D call. Germline V gives CDR1 MNHEY, CDR2 SVGAGI. CDR3 length equals 13 residues. Deletions cut 7 bases from V and 1 base from J, with 10 bases between. Here the CDR3 DNA reads TGTGCCAGCACGACGGAGGGGAACACTGAAGCTTTCTTT. This codes for CASTTEGNTEAFF.

This sequence joins TRBV6-5 and TRBJ1-2; TRBD1 agrees at 9 bases. The CDR3 totals 14 residues. Trimming at V came to 0 bases and at J to 4 bases, leaving 0 bases not matched to a gene. From germline, CDR1 is MNHEY and CDR2 SVGAGI. CDR3 coding DNA: TGTGCCAGCAGTTACTCGACAGGGGGCTATGGCTACACCTTC. This translates into CASSYSTGGYGYTF.

This clone was found a few times. The chain is built from TRBV3-1 (or the pseudogene TRBV3-2) and TRBJ1-6, with 7 bases lining up with TRBD1. This CDR3 is built from 14 residues. The trim removed 6 bases at V and 9 bases at J, leaving 8 bases unmatched. Germline loops: CDR1 LGHDT, CDR2 YNNKEL (reference sequence). CDR3 DNA: TGTGCCAGCAGATACGACAGGGAGCTTTCACCCCTCCACTTT. It specifies CASRYDRELSPLHF.

The CDR3 DNA sequence: TGTGCCAGCAGCGTATCGCGGGACAGGGGTTTTGATACGCAGTATTTT. It translates to CASSVSRDRGFDTQYF. The chain has TRBV9 and TRBJ2-3; the match to TRBD1 covers 10 bases. In germline, CDR1 is SGDLS, CDR2 YYNGEE. The trim removed 1 base at V and 6 bases at J, leaving 8 bases unmatched. There are 16 residues in the CDR3.

The rearrangement uses TRBV27 and TRBJ2-7, with TRBD2 matching 9 bases. There are 15 residues in the CDR3. Germline-derived CDR1 and CDR2 are MNHEY and SMNVEV (reference sequence). Trimming removed 6 bases from V and 7 bases from J; junction bases left unmatched: 13. CDR3 sequence reads: CASSPRSGGLLEQYF. The CDR3, as DNA: TGTGCCAGCAGCCCTCGAAGCGGGGGGCTTCTGGAGCAGTACTTC.

The chain carries TRBV11-3 and TRBJ1-3; no firm D call. V was cut by 4 bases and J by 2 bases, with 9 bases left in between. CDR1 SGHNT and CDR2 YENEEA come from the germline V gene. The CDR3 has 14 residues. In DNA, the CDR3 is TGTGCCAGCAGCTCTATGGGAGCTGGAAACACCATATATTTT. This encodes CASSSMGAGNTIYF.

This sequence joins TRBV28 and TRBJ2-2; TRBD2 aligns across 16 bases. Trimming removed 7 bases from V and 4 bases from J; junction bases left unmatched: 9. Germline CDR1 is MDHEN and CDR2 is SYDVKM. This CDR3 contains 18 residues. For the CDR3, the DNA is TGTGCCAGCACCCTGGGACTAGCGGGGGGGCGTGGCACCGGGGAGCTGTTTTTT. Translating gives CASTLGLAGGRGTGELFF.

This chain connects TRBV5-8 to TRBJ2-1; D call uncertain. Germline V CDR1 and CDR2: SGHTS, YDEGEE. Trimming took 3 bases from V and 4 from J, leaving 14 bases between them. This CDR3 has 15 residues. Here the CDR3 reads CASSSFGAGYNEQFF. In DNA form, the CDR3 reads TGTGCCAGCAGCTCGTTTGGAGCTGGATACAATGAGCAGTTCTTC.

V usage is TRBV5-1 and J usage is TRBJ2-1; 7 bases are a match to TRBD2. Germline loops: CDR1 SGHRS, CDR2 YFSETQ. The CDR3 extends over 14 amino acids. Trimming at V came to 4 bases and at J to 4 bases, leaving 5 bases not matched to a gene. CDR3 coding DNA: TGCGCCAGCAGCCACGGGCGGGGGTACAATGAGCAGTTCTTC. It translates to CASSHGRGYNEQFF.

The genes are TRBV3-1 (or the pseudogene TRBV3-2) and TRBJ2-7; weak D call: TRBD1 (5 bases). Germline V gene sequence: CDR1 LGHDT, CDR2 YNNKEL (reference sequence). The CDR3 covers 16 residues. Between the trimmed V and J ends, which lost 5 bases and 2 bases, there was a span of 19 bases. CDR3 amino acids: CASSIGAPSRTYEQYV. As DNA, the CDR3 is TGTGCCAGCAGCATAGGGGCCCCTTCTAGAACCTACGAGCAGTACGTC.

For the CDR3, the DNA is TGTGCCAGCAGCTTAGGGCAGGCGCCAAATGAAAAACTGTTTTTT. Translation: CASSLGQAPNEKLFF. The chain carries TRBV7-8 and TRBJ1-4; D ambiguous. CDR1 SGHVS and CDR2 FQNEAQ come from the germline V gene. The ends were cut back, 1 base at V and 5 bases at J, with 11 bases in the middle. The length of the CDR3 is 15 residues.

This chain connects TRBV5-6 to TRBJ2-7, with TRBD2 identical over 12 bases. Trimming at V came to 4 bases and at J to 5 bases, leaving 13 bases not matched to a gene. Per germline, CDR1 SGHDT and CDR2 YYEEEE. The CDR3 sequence is 17 residues long. CDR3 region: CASSRTLLAGGPNEQYV. The CDR3 nucleotides are TGTGCCAGCAGCCGAACGTTACTAGCGGGGGGCCCCAACGAGCAGTACGTC.

This sequence joins TRBV19 and TRBJ2-1; D is perhaps TRBD2 (5 bases). The CDR3 covers 16 residues. The V gene lost 6 bases and the J gene lost 2 bases, with 17 bases spanning the gap. Germline V gene data show CDR1 as LNHDA and CDR2 as SQIVND (reference sequence). In DNA, the CDR3 is TGTGCCAGTAGCCCCGGGGAGTCCGAAGCCTACAATGAGCAGTTCTTC. Its translation is CASSPGESEAYNEQFF.

This chain links TRBV19 with TRBJ2-5; 11 bases line up with TRBD1. The CDR3 is 14 amino acids. Germline V gene data show CDR1 as LNHDA and CDR2 as SQIVND (reference sequence). Losses at the gene ends were 5 bases for V and 4 bases for J; bases not matched to a gene: 3. The CDR3, as DNA: TGTGCCAGTAGTGTAGGGACAGGGGGAGAGACCCAGTACTTC. Translating it yields CASSVGTGGETQYF.

The chain has TRBV6-5 and TRBJ2-7, with 10 positions matching TRBD2. J lost 4 bases, V lost 6 bases, and 9 bases had no gene match. The CDR3 is 15 residues long. Germline CDR1 and CDR2: MNHEY and SVGAGI. The CDR3 spells CASSDVAGGPYEQYF. CDR3 in DNA: TGTGCCAGCAGCGATGTAGCGGGGGGACCTTACGAGCAGTACTTC.